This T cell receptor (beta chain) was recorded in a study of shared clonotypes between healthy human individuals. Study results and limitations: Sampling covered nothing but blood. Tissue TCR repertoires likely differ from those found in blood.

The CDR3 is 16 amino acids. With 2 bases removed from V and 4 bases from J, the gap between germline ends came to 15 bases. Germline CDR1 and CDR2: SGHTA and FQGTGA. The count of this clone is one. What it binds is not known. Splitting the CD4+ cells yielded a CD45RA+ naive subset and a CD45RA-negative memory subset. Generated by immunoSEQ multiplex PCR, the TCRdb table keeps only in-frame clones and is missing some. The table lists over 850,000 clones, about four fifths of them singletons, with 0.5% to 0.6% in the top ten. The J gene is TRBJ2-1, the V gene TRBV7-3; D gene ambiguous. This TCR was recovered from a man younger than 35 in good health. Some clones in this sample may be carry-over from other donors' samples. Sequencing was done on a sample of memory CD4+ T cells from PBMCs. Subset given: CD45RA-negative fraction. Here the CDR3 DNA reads TGTGCCAGCAGCTTAGTATTCTCTCCAAGGTACAATGAGCAGTTCTTC. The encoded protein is CASSLVFSPRYNEQFF. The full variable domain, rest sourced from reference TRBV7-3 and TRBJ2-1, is GAGVSQTPSNKVTEKGKYVELRCDPISGHTALYWYRQSLGQGPEFLIYFQGTGAADDSGLPNDRFFAVRPEGSVSTLKIQRTERGDSAVYLCASSLVFSPRYNEQFFGPGTRLTVL.